The present TCR beta chain was sequenced within a study of cytomegalovirus exposure and HLA in healthy donors. Study observations and caveats: Trimming of TCR beta V- and J-genes showed a link, identified in a later analysis, to a missense DCLRE1C variant. Reportedly, TCR beta sequences accurately predicted HLA-A and HLA-B alleles in most subjects. Most observed TCR sequences were rare, whereas some public TCRs were detected in many donors.

In germline, CDR1 is SGHDN, CDR2 FVKESK. The V end lost 1 base, the J end lost 3 bases, and 2 bases lay between the germline ends. The CDR3 is 12 amino acids. This clone came up a few times. Its target is not known. The study ran its PCR with 60 Vbeta and 13 Jbeta primers. Profiling relied on immunoSEQ multiplex PCR, and the TCRdb table lists in-frame clones only, not all of them. Here the sample spans approximately 130,000 clones, around 77% being singletons. The sample taken for sequencing was PBMCs. The source of this sequence is a woman between 50 and 59 years old in good health and CMV-seronegative. This chain joins TRBV14 and TRBJ2-3; D remains unclear. The CDR3 DNA reads TGTGCCAGCAGCCAAGTAACAGATACGCAGTATTTT. Protein: CASSQVTDTQYF.